This T cell receptor beta chain emerged from a study of CD8+ T cells in alopecia areata. Study-wide findings and caveats: Many of the expanded lesional clones endured in scalp and blood while on tofacitinib. Mice gave a clearer picture of TCR sharing than patients did, possibly for HLA-related reasons. Baseline CD8+ expansion's link to response remains uncertain, as there was one nonresponder.

As to this clone: Antigen: not known.

The authors extracted RNA and reverse transcribed it into cDNA as the sequencing template. Only in-frame clones appear in the TCRdb table, and some are missing; sequencing was by immunoSEQ multiplex PCR. The sample gives 90,000 or so clones, 44% of which show up once; roughly 18% is in the top ten. The V gene's germline CDR1 is LNHNV and CDR2 YYDKDF (reference sequence). Trimming left V 1 base short and J 0 bases short, with 12 bases between. CDR3 length equals 16 residues. This sample's treatment: oral pan-JAK inhibitor, 5-10 mg twice daily. The chain uses TRBV15 and TRBJ2-5; D might be TRBD2 (5 bases). The receptor comes from a human donor with alopecia areata. The sequences come from CD8+ T cells sorted from blood, collected at week 24, from a patient treated with tofacitinib. The CDR3 nucleotides read TGTGCCACCAGCAGAGTTCGGGATACGTACCAAGAGACCCAGTACTTC. It specifies CATSRVRDTYQETQYF.